The next 5 T cell receptor beta chains were all read from a single sample in a study of tumor-infiltrating lymphocytes in primary liver carcinoma. It was unsorted whole blood that yielded blood RNA, and germline DNA was also extracted. Starting from 500 ng of total RNA, TCR beta cDNA was produced with a primer in the constant region. For TCR beta, libraries were produced by three nested multiplex PCR rounds using slightly modified ARM-PCR. A C-beta reverse primer was combined with TRBV1-TRBV30 forward primers in the first two PCR rounds, and each round had ten to eleven cycles. One entry per CDR3 protein, called by TCRdb with MiXCR from the multiplex PCR reads. The table lists 300,000 to 400,000 distinct CDR3 sequences, 65% of them singletons. The sequenced sample was peripheral blood. These receptors came from a man in his forties with primary liver carcinoma and hepatitis B virus infection.

This clonotype was recorded a few times. V gene TRBV28 combines with J gene TRBJ2-7, with D hard to call. Per the germline V gene, CDR1 is MDHEN and CDR2 is SYDVKM. V shed 8 bases and J shed 0 bases, with 14 bases lying between them. The CDR3 is 14 residues long. CDR3: CASAPALSSYEQYF. For the CDR3, the DNA is TGTGCCAGCGCCCCAGCGCTGAGCTCCTACGAGCAGTACTTC.

For this clonotype: This clone may be a read error of a much larger clone one base away. The chain employs TRBV6-1 and TRBJ2-1; possible D gene TRBD2, 6 bases. Germline CDR1 and CDR2: MNHNS and SASEGT. CDR3 length: 15 amino acids. CDR3 protein: CASSRISGIYKEQFF. The DNA for the CDR3 is TGTGCCAGCAGTCGTATTAGCGGTATCTACAAGGAGCAGTTCTTC.

Notes on this clonotype: This may come from a read error, since a much larger clone is one base off. The rearrangement uses TRBV6-2 or TRBV6-3 and TRBJ2-4; no firm D call. CDR1 is MNHEY, CDR2 SVGEGT, per germline. This CDR3 contains 15 residues. As DNA, the CDR3 is TGTGTCAGCAGTTACATGACATTAGCCAAAAACATTCAGTACTTC. This sequence encodes CVSSYMTLAKNIQYF.

With regard to this clonotype: A read error may account for a junction end that differs from germline. The chain recombines TRBV6-2 or TRBV6-3 with TRBJ1-5; D possibly corresponds to TRBD1 (5 bases). Per germline, CDR1 MNHEY and CDR2 SVGEGT. The CDR3 loop spans 15 amino acids. This chain's CDR3 is CASIGDLRGNQPHHF. The CDR3 DNA is TGTGCCAGCATAGGCGATCTTAGGGGCAATCAGCCCCACCATTTT.

This clonotype was found many times. The chain joins TRBV4-1 to TRBJ2-7, with 9 positions matching TRBD2. Unmatched junction bases numbered 7, after V lost 6 bases and J lost 1 base. CDR3 length: 15 residues. The germline V gene has CDR1 MGHRA and CDR2 YSYEKL. The CDR3 protein is CASRPVAGGSYEQYF. The CDR3 region has the DNA TGCGCCAGCAGACCCGTGGCGGGAGGGTCCTACGAGCAGTACTTC.